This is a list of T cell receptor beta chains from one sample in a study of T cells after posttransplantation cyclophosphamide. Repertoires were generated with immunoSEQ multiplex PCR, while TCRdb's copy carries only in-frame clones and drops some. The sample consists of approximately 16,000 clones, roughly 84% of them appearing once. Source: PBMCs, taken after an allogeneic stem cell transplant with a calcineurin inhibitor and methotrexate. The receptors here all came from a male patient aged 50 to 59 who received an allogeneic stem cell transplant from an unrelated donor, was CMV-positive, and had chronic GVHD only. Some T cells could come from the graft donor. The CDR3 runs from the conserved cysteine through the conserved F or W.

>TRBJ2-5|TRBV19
CASSTMGTGVAKTQYF
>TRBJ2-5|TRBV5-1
CASSQQGQETQYF
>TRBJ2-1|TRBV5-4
CASTNQLTSGASLFF
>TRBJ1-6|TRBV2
CARAGVGSPLHF
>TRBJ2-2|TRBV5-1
CASSPQGFPTGELFF
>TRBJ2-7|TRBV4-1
CASSQERGGVGMGEQYF
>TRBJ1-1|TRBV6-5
CASSPGRGNTEAFF
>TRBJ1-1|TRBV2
CASSALGQGATEAFF
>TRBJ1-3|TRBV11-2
CASSFDRGSGNTIYF
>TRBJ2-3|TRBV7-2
CASSFGQGDLDTQYF
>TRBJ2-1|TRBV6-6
CASSPTGTSYNEQFF
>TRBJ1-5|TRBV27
CASSLYRGDNQPQHF
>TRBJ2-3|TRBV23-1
CASSRASGFTDTQYF
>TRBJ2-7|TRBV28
CASSPQQGQGSYEQYF
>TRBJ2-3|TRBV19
CASSKGGSPGTDTQYF
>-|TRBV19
CASSGQGWYEQYF
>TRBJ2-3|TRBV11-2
CASSLAPRGGPDTQYF
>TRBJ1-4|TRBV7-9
CASSPGAGASWFNEKLFF
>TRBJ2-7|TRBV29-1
CSVRLDYEQYF
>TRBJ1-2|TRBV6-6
CASSYSKGRGRATF
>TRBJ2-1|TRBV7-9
CASSLARTGGPYNEQFF
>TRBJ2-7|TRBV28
CASSVSGSNEQYF
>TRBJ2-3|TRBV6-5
CASSYGAGTDTQYF
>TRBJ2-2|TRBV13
CASSWTSGGVTGELFF
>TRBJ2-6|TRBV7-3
CASSLIGPPRGGFGANVLTF
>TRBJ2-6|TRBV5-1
CVSSLGVSGANVLTF
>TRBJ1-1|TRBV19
CASSIGTVNTEAFF
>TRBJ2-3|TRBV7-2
CASSSGLAGVDTQYF
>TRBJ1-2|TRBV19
CASSIDRALHGYTF
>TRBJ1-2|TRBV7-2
CASSSWTGRVGYTF
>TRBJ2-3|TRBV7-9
CASSFTTSGREDTQYF
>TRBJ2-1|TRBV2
CASSVGLSEQFF
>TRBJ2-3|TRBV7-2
CASSLGSGRAREDTQYF
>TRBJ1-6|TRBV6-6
CASGSAESPLHF
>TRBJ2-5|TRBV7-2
CASSFHTGGWETQYF
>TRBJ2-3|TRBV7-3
CASSRRGFGDTQYF
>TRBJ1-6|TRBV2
CASSAAPGQNSPLHF
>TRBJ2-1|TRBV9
CASSVLEDNEQFF
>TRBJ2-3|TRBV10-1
CASSETGGDTQYF
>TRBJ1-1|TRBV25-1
CASSEWSDTEAFF
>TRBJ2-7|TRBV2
CASSEISYEQYF
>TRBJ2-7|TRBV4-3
CASSQVRDISYEQYF
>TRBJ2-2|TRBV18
CASSPGLNTGELFF
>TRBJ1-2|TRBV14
CASSQGAHGYTF
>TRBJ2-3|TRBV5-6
CASSLVASGDTDTQYF
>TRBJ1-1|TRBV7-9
CASSATGNTEAFF
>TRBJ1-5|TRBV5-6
CASSLRGHYQPQHF
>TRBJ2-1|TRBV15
CATSRPILDEQFF
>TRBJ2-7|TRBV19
CASRTGEEQYF
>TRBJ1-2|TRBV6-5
CASSYSESFYGYTF
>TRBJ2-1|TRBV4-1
CASSPQATDNEQFF
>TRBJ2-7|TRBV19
CASSMTAESYEQYF
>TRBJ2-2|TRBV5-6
CASSRDNTGELFF